These 28 T cell receptor beta chains share one sample of origin, sequenced in a study of patients and donors after allogeneic stem cell transplantation. TCRdb re-derived calls from the RT-PCR reads in MiXCR, one entry per CDR3 protein. The sample has fewer than 3,000 distinct CDR3 sequences; roughly 18% are singletons. Sequenced: blood, either unsorted or a sorted T cell fraction (not recorded which). These receptors were obtained from a human donor who was either an allogeneic HSCT recipient or a stem cell or donor lymphocyte infusion donor (not recorded which). It is not recorded whose cells these are; they may come from a transplant donor.

This clonotype is judged medium-sized. CDR3 region: CASSLGRVSSTDTQYF. In DNA form, the CDR3 reads TGCGCCAGCAGCTTGGGCAGGGTTTCGAGCACAGATACGCAGTATTTT. The rearrangement joins TRBV5-1 to TRBJ2-3, with a weak D call TRBD1 (5 bases). V lost 0 bases, J lost 0 bases, and 11 bases lay in between. CDR3 length: 16 residues. Germline CDR1 reads SGHRS; CDR2 reads YFSETQ.

This clonotype was picked up a small number of times. V gene TRBV30 combines with J gene TRBJ1-2, with 9 nucleotides matching TRBD1. The CDR3 is made up of 13 amino acids. Germline CDR1 GTSNPN, CDR2 SVGIG (reference sequence). The J segment lost 7 bases and the V segment lost 5 bases, leaving 8 bases of the junction unmatched. The chain's CDR3 is CAWSPGQGSGYTF. The CDR3 DNA reads as TGTGCCTGGTCCCCGGGACAGGGTTCTGGCTACACCTTC. The full variable domain, completed using reference TRBV30 and TRBJ1-2, is SQTIHQWPATLVQPVGSPLSLECTVEGTSNPNLYWYRQAAGRGLQLLFYSVGIGQISSEVPQNLSASRPQDRQFILSSKKLLLSDSGFYLCAWSPGQGSGYTFGSGTRLTVV.

The gene calls are TRBV9 and TRBJ1-1, with 8 bases matching TRBD1. The CDR3 sequence is 14 residues long. Per germline, CDR1 SGDLS and CDR2 YYNGEE. V was pared by 5 bases and J by 5 bases, with 8 bases of the junction left unmatched. CDR3 region: CASSPTGGRTEAFF. Here the CDR3 DNA reads TGTGCCAGCAGTCCCACAGGGGGTCGGACTGAAGCTTTCTTT.

The chain recombines TRBV7-9 with TRBJ2-5; 7 bases agree with TRBD1. The germline gives CDR1 SEHNR, CDR2 FQNEAQ (reference sequence). Trimming at V came to 3 bases and at J to 2 bases, leaving 6 bases not matched to a gene. This CDR3 contains 15 residues. For the CDR3, the DNA is TGTGCCAGCAGCTTCTACAGGGGTGGGCAAGAGACCCAGTACTTC. Residues: CASSFYRGGQETQYF.

This clonotype was picked up a small number of times. The CDR3: CASSVGQGQAEAFF. In DNA form, the CDR3 reads TGTGCCAGCAGTGTGGGCCAGGGGCAGGCTGAAGCTTTCTTT. The chain has TRBV6-6 and TRBJ1-1, with TRBD1 as a possible D gene (6 bases). The CDR3 runs to 14 residues. Germline V gene sequence: CDR1 MNHNY, CDR2 SVGAGI (reference sequence). Trimming left V 5 bases short and J 6 bases short, with 16 bases between.

The V call is TRBV18, the J call TRBJ1-1, with 9 bases identical to TRBD1. The CDR3 spans 15 residues. Germline CDR1 reads KGHSH; CDR2 reads LQKENI. Trimming at V came to 4 bases and at J to 3 bases, leaving 6 bases not matched to a gene. CDR3 protein: CASSHRRDRDTEAFF. CDR3 nucleotides: TGTGCCAGCTCACACCGCCGGGACAGGGACACTGAAGCTTTCTTT. Full variable domain (rest looked up from reference TRBV18 and TRBJ1-1): NAGVMQNPRHLVRRRGQEARLRCSPMKGHSHVYWYRQLPEEGLKFMVYLQKENIIDESGMPKERFSAEFPKEGPSILRIQQVVRGDSAAYFCASSHRRDRDTEAFFGQGTRLTVV.

CDR3 DNA: TGCGCCAGCGGTAACAAGCGGGGGACCCAGTACTTC. This encodes CASGNKRGTQYF. The chain uses TRBV10-2 and TRBJ2-5; 7 bases match TRBD2. Germline V gene data show CDR1 as WSHSY and CDR2 as SAAADI. This CDR3 has 12 residues. The J segment lost 7 bases and the V segment lost 8 bases, leaving 7 bases of the junction unmatched.

This clonotype has more than one count but fewer than ten. J is TRBJ2-1 and V is TRBV20-1; 9 bases match TRBD2. Germline V gives CDR1 DFQATT, CDR2 SNEGSKA (reference sequence). The ends lost 6 bases at V and 8 bases at J; junction bases unmatched: 11. The CDR3 runs 14 residues. CDR3 protein: CSAGRKRGADEQFF. The CDR3 nucleotides read TGCAGTGCAGGGAGAAAGCGGGGGGCGGATGAGCAGTTCTTC.

This clonotype was counted between two and nine times. The chain is built from TRBV6-6 and TRBJ1-6; 10 nucleotides align to TRBD1. The V gene's germline CDR1 is MNHNY and CDR2 SVGAGI (reference sequence). V dropped 6 bases and J dropped 8; count of bases not matched to a gene: 7. This CDR3 has 15 residues. The CDR3 region has the DNA TGTGCCAGCAGCCGGGACAGGGGAGGGTATTCACCCCTCCACTTT. This gives the protein CASSRDRGGYSPLHF.

By share of the sample, this clonotype is medium-sized. The chain is built from TRBV4-2 and TRBJ1-1; TRBD1 agrees at 12 bases. Germline CDR1 is LGHNA and CDR2 is YNFKEQ. The CDR3 is made up of 16 amino acids. V lost 1 base to trimming and J lost 4 bases; unmatched junction nucleotides: 4. Written as DNA, the CDR3 is TGTGCCAGCAGCCAAGGGGACAGGGGGCCGGTCACTGAAGCTTTCTTT. Its protein product is CASSQGDRGPVTEAFF.

This clonotype has a handful of counts. The CDR3 nucleotides read TGCGCCAGCAGCTTGCTTACTCAGGACTATGGCTACACCTTC. Protein sequence: CASSLLTQDYGYTF. V is TRBV5-1 and J is TRBJ1-2; no firm D call. This CDR3 comprises 14 residues. The germline V gene has CDR1 SGHRS and CDR2 YFSETQ. With 1 base removed from V and 3 bases from J, the gap between germline ends came to 10 bases.

The rearrangement joins TRBV4-3 to TRBJ1-1, with 8 nucleotides matching TRBD1. CDR3 length: 16 amino acids. The junction had 9 bases not matched to a gene; V was cut back by 1 base and J by 5 bases. Germline-derived CDR1 and CDR2 are LGHNA and YSLEER. The CDR3 nucleotides are TGCGCCAGCAGCCAAGGGCCCAGGGGGCGAGTTACTGAAGCTTTCTTT. This gives the protein CASSQGPRGRVTEAFF.

This clonotype qualifies as medium-sized. The chain carries TRBV11-3 and TRBJ1-1; TRBD1 might be the D (5 bases). V was shortened by 1 base and J by 1 base, with 7 bases between the two germline ends. The CDR3 sequence is 14 residues long. CDR1 is SGHNT, CDR2 YENEEA, per germline. CDR3 residues: CASSLGGSNTEAFF. The CDR3 nucleotides are TGTGCCAGCAGCTTAGGGGGGTCGAACACTGAAGCTTTCTTT.

This clonotype is labeled large. This chain uses TRBV29-1 with TRBJ2-5; 8 nucleotides align to TRBD1. The CDR3 totals 13 residues. Looked up from germline, CDR1 is SQVTM and CDR2 is ANQGSEA. Trimming took 7 bases from V and 5 from J; bases not matched to a gene: 9. The DNA for the CDR3 is TGCAGCGGCGCAGGGGGCGGATTGGAGACCCAGTACTTC. It codes for CSGAGGGLETQYF.

This clonotype was seen more than once but under ten times. This chain joins TRBV12-3 or TRBV12-4 and TRBJ1-2, with D hard to call. V was pared by 3 bases and J by 0 bases, with 2 bases between. The CDR3 covers 12 residues. The CDR3 is CASSLTNYGYTF. The CDR3 DNA reads TGTGCCAGCAGTTTGACTAACTATGGCTACACCTTC.

This clonotype showed up just a few times. CDR3 loop: CSARDPGQSSMAFF. The DNA for the CDR3 is TGCAGTGCTAGAGATCCGGGACAATCGAGTATGGCTTTCTTT. The V call is TRBV20-1, the J call TRBJ1-1; a weak D match, TRBD1 (6 bases). Trimming left V 0 bases short and J 11 bases short, with 19 bases between. This CDR3 has 14 amino acids. Germline V gene sequence: CDR1 DFQATT, CDR2 SNEGSKA (reference sequence).

V and J are TRBV11-1 and TRBJ1-2, with D tentatively TRBD1 (5 bases). CDR3 size: 12 residues. Trimming shortened V by 3 bases and J by 8 bases, and 10 bases separated the two germline ends. The germline V gene has CDR1 SGHAT and CDR2 FQDESV (reference sequence). CDR3 sequence: CASSLGVDGYTF. The CDR3 DNA reads TGTGCCAGCAGCTTGGGGGTAGACGGCTACACCTTC.

The rearrangement uses TRBV12-3 or TRBV12-4 and TRBJ1-2, with a possible D match to TRBD1 (5 bases). The germline V and J ends were trimmed by 1 base and 8 bases, with 11 bases remaining between them. This CDR3 is built from 13 residues. CDR3 region: CASSLVGGDGYTF. The CDR3, as DNA: TGTGCCAGCAGTTTAGTTGGGGGAGACGGCTACACCTTC.

The rearrangement joins TRBV5-1 to TRBJ2-7; maybe TRBD1 (6 bases). V lost 4 bases and J lost 7, with 9 bases in between. CDR1 and CDR2 from the germline V gene are SGHRS and YFSETQ. The CDR3 is 11 amino acids. CDR3 in DNA: TGCGCCAGCAGCCAGGACAGAGAGCAGTACTTC. It yields the protein CASSQDREQYF.

The chain couples TRBV27 to TRBJ1-1, with D unresolved. Germline V lookup: CDR1 MNHEY, CDR2 SMNVEV (reference sequence). Between the trimmed V and J ends, which lost 4 bases and 1 base, there was a span of 16 bases. This CDR3 is built from 16 residues. For the CDR3, the DNA is TGTGCCAGCAGTTGGGCTCGGGCCGAGCGGAACACTGAAGCTTTCTTT. It encodes CASSWARAERNTEAFF.

V is TRBV7-8 and J is TRBJ2-5, with 11 bases that match TRBD2. This CDR3 region has 17 residues. Trimming took 1 base from V and 3 from J; bases not matched to a gene: 7. Looked up from germline, CDR1 is SGHVS and CDR2 is FQNEAQ. The CDR3 is CASSLGASGGLEETQYF. The DNA for the CDR3 is TGTGCCAGCAGCTTAGGAGCTAGCGGGGGGCTGGAAGAGACCCAGTACTTC.

The chain uses TRBV6-5 and TRBJ2-1; 8 nucleotides line up with TRBD2. J lost 3 bases, V lost 4 bases, and 11 bases had no gene match. This CDR3 spans 17 amino acids. The germline V gene has CDR1 MNHEY and CDR2 SVGAGI. The CDR3 here is CASSCRLGGAHYNEQFF. The CDR3 bases are TGTGCCAGCAGTTGTCGGCTCGGGGGGGCCCACTACAATGAGCAGTTCTTC.

In this sample, this clonotype turned up a few times. The chain couples TRBV4-2 to TRBJ1-2; the D is unclear. CDR1 LGHNA and CDR2 YNFKEQ come from the germline V gene. The CDR3 has 13 amino acids. Trimming pared 4 bases from V and 4 bases from J, leaving 10 bases between. In DNA form, the CDR3 reads TGTGCCAGCAGCCCCCTCGGGTTCTATGGCTACACCTTC. Translating it yields CASSPLGFYGYTF.

Sample share makes this clonotype large. CDR3 nucleotides: TGTGCCAGCAGCGATGGGGGCATGGTCACAGATACGCAGTATTTT. Protein product: CASSDGGMVTDTQYF. This chain uses TRBV4-2 with TRBJ2-3; tentative D call: TRBD1 (6 bases). Trimming removed 5 bases from V and 2 bases from J, with 14 bases in between. This CDR3 region has 15 residues. Germline lookup yields CDR1 LGHNA and CDR2 YNFKEQ.

This clonotype has a handful of counts. CDR3 sequence (DNA): TGTGCCTGGAGTGTATTCGGGTACGAGCAGTACTTC. It translates to CAWSVFGYEQYF. The genes are TRBV30 and TRBJ2-7; D is ambiguous. The CDR3 runs to 12 residues. V was cut by 0 bases and J by 4 bases, with 7 bases left in between. Germline V gives CDR1 GTSNPN, CDR2 SVGIG (reference sequence).

This rearrangement joins TRBV19 to TRBJ1-2; 7 bases match TRBD1. This CDR3 is 15 amino acids long. The junction had 7 bases not matched to a gene; V was cut back by 6 bases and J by 0 bases. Germline CDR1 reads LNHDA; CDR2 reads SQIVND (reference sequence). CDR3 bases: TGTGCCAGTAGCACCCCCGGGACAGCTAACTATGGCTACACCTTC. This encodes CASSTPGTANYGYTF.

By its share, this clonotype is large. The J gene is TRBJ2-5, the V gene TRBV5-1, with D hard to call. V shed 0 bases and J shed 2 bases, with 8 bases lying between them. Germline V gives CDR1 SGHRS, CDR2 YFSETQ. The CDR3 is 14 residues long. The chain's CDR3 is CASSLGLGQETQYF. For the CDR3, the DNA is TGCGCCAGCAGCTTGGGGCTCGGGCAAGAGACCCAGTACTTC.

The chain is built from TRBV7-2 and TRBJ2-1; 15 bases map to TRBD2. V shed 5 bases and J 2 bases; nucleotides not matched to a gene: 10. This CDR3 has 19 amino acids. Germline assignment: CDR1 SGHTA and CDR2 FQGNSA. The CDR3, as DNA: TGTGCCAGCAGCCCCGAGGGACTAGCGGGGGGCCCTACCTACAATGAGCAGTTCTTC. Protein sequence: CASSPEGLAGGPTYNEQFF.